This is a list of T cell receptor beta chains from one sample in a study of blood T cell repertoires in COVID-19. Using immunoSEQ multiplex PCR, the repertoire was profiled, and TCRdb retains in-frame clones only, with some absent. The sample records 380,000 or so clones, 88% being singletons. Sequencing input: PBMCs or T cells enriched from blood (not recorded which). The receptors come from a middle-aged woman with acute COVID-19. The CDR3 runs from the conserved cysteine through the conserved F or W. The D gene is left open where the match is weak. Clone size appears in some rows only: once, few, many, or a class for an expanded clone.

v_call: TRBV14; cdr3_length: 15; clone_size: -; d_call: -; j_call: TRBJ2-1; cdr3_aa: CASSTRAGAYNEQFF; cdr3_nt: TGTGCCAGCAGCACAAGGGCAGGGGCCTACAATGAGCAGTTCTTC
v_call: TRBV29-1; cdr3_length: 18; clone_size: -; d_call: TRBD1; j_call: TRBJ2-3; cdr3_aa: CSVEGHRGLGLRTDTQYF; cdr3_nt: TGCAGCGTTGAAGGTCACAGGGGGCTGGGTTTGAGGACAGATACGCAGTATTTT
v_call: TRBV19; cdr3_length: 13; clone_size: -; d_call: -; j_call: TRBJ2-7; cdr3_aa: CASAYGQTYEQYF; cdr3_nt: TGTGCCAGCGCCTACGGACAGACCTACGAGCAGTACTTC
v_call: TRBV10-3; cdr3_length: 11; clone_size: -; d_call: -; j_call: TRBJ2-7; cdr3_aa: CAISRGDEQYF; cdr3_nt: TGTGCCATCAGTCGAGGAGACGAGCAGTACTTC
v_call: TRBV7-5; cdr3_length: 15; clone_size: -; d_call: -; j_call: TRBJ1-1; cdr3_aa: CARSFQGLMNTEAFF; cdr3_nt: TGTGCCAGAAGCTTCCAGGGTCTAATGAACACTGAAGCTTTCTTT
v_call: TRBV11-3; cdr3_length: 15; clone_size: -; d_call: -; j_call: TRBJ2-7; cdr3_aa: CASSLRMDIIYEQYF; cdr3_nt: TGTGCCAGCAGCTTGAGGATGGACATTATCTACGAGCAGTACTTC
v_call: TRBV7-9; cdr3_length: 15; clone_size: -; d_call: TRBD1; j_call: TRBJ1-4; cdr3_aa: CASSLRDRGGEKLFF; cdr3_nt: TGTGCCAGCAGCTTACGGGACAGGGGGGGTGAAAAACTGTTTTTT
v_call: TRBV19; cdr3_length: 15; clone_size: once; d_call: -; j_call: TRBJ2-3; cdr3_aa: CASSVNQGSSDTQYF; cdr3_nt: TGTGCCAGTAGTGTAAACCAGGGGTCCTCAGATACGCAGTATTTT
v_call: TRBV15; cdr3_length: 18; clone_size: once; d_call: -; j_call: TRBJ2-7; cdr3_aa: CATSRDMSAAGMLDEQYF; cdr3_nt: TGTGCCACCAGCAGAGATATGTCCGCGGCAGGGATGTTGGACGAGCAGTACTTC
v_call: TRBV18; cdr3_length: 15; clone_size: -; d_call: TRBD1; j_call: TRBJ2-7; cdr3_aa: CASSPPGQVDGEQYF; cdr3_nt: TGTGCCAGCTCACCACCGGGACAGGTCGATGGGGAGCAGTACTTC
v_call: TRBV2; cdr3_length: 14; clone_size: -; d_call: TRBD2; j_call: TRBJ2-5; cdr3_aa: CASRTGTREETQYF; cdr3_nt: TGTGCCAGCAGGACCGGGACTAGGGAAGAGACCCAGTACTTC
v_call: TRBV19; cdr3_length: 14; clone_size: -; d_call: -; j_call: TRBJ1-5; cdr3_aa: CASSIRDSNQPQHF; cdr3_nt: TGTGCCAGTAGTATAAGGGACTCGAATCAGCCCCAGCATTTT
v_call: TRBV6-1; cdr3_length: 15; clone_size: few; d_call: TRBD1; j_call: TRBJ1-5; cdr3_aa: CASSEAGTDYQPQHF; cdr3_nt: TGTGCCAGCAGTGAAGCCGGGACAGACTATCAGCCCCAGCATTTT
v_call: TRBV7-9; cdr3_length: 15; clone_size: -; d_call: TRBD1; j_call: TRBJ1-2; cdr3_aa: CASSPRPGGNYGYTF; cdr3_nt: TGTGCCAGCAGCCCTCGACCAGGGGGAAACTATGGCTACACCTTC
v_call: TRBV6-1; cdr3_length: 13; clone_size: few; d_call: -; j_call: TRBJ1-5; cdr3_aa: CASSEDQGQPQHF; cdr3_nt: TGTGCCAGCAGTGAAGATCAGGGTCAGCCCCAGCATTTT
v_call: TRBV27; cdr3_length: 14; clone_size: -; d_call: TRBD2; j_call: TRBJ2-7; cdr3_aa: CASSMGGLGYEQYF; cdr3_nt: TGTGCCAGCAGTATGGGGGGGTTGGGGTACGAGCAGTACTTC
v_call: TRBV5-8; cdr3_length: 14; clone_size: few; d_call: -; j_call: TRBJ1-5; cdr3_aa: CASCLDGGSQPQHF; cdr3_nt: TGTGCCAGCTGTCTCGATGGGGGCTCTCAGCCCCAGCATTTT
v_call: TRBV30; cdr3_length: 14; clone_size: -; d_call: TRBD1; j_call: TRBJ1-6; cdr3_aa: CAWTAGTVSSPLHF; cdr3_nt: TGTGCCTGGACGGCGGGGACAGTAAGTTCACCCCTCCACTTT
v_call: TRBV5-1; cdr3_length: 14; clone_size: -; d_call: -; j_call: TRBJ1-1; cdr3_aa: CASSLKQENTEAFF; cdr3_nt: TGCGCCAGCAGCTTGAAACAGGAGAACACTGAAGCTTTCTTT
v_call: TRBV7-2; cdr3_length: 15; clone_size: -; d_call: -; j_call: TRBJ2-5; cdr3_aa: CASSLAGTLGETQYF; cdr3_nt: TGTGCCAGCAGCTTAGCAGGGACTCTGGGGGAGACCCAGTACTTC
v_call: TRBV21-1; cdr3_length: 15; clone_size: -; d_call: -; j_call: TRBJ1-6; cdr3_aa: CASSKAGIYNSPLHF; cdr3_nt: TGTGCCAGCAGCAAGGCCGGGATCTATAATTCACCCCTCCACTTT
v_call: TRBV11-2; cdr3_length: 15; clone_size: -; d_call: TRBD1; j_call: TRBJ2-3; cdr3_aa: CASSQQGTDRDTQYF; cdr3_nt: TGTGCCAGCAGCCAACAGGGGACCGACCGAGATACGCAGTATTTT
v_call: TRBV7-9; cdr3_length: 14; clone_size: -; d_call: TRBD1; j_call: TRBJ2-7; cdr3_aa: CASSPLDRGTEQYF; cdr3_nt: TGTGCCAGCAGCCCCCTGGACAGGGGCACCGAGCAGTACTTC
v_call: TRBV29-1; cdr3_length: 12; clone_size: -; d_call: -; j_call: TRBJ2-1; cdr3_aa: CSVLSSYNEQFF; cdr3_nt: TGCAGCGTTCTGTCCTCCTACAATGAGCAGTTCTTC
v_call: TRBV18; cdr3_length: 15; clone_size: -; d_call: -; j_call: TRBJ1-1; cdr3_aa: CASSPRGGMNTEAFF; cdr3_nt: TGTGCCAGCTCACCACGGGGGGGAATGAACACTGAAGCTTTCTTT
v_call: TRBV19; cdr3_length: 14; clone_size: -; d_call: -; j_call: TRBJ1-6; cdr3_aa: CASRQISYNSPLHF; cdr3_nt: TGTGCCAGTAGACAGATCTCCTATAATTCACCCCTCCACTTT
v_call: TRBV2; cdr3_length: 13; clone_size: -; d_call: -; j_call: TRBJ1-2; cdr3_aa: CASSGYRNYGYTF; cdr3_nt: TGTGCCAGCAGTGGGTACCGGAACTATGGCTACACCTTC
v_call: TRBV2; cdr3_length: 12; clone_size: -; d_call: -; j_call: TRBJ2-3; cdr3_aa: CASIARADTQYF; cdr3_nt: TGTGCCAGCATTGCTCGGGCAGATACGCAGTATTTT